The sequence of this T cell receptor beta chain was determined in a study of blood T cell repertoires in COVID-19. The wider study: Sample material is recorded as cDNA or gDNA derived from T cells, B-cell-depleted T cells, or PBMCs.

The V end lost 0 bases, the J end lost 2 bases, and 10 bases lay between the germline ends. Germline V CDR1 and CDR2: LGHNA, YNFKEQ. CDR3 length: 15 residues. Assay used: immunoSEQ multiplex PCR; TCRdb lists only in-frame clones, some missing. The sample records 350,000 to 450,000 clones, 88% being singletons. Within 2 weeks before study entry, exposed participants met a COVID-19 case. The receptor comes from a woman younger than 35 who had been exposed to COVID-19. The rearrangement uses TRBV4-2 and TRBJ2-5; D might be TRBD2 (6 bases). Material: PBMCs or T cells enriched from blood (not recorded which). The CDR3 here is CASSQDWLAQETQYF. The DNA for the CDR3 is TGTGCCAGCAGCCAAGATTGGCTAGCGCAAGAGACCCAGTACTTC.